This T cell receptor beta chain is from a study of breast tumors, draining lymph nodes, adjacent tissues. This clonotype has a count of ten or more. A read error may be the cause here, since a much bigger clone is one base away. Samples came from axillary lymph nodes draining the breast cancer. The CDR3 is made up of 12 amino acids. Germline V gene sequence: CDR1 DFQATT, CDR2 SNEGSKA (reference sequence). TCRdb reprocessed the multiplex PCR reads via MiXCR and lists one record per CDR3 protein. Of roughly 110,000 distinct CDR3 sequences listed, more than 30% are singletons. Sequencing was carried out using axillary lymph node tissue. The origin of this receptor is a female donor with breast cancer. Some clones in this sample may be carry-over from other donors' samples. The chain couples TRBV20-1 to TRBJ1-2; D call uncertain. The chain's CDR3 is CSERSFSDGSTF. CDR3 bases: TGCAGTGAGCGATCGTTTTCGGATGGCTCCACCTTC.